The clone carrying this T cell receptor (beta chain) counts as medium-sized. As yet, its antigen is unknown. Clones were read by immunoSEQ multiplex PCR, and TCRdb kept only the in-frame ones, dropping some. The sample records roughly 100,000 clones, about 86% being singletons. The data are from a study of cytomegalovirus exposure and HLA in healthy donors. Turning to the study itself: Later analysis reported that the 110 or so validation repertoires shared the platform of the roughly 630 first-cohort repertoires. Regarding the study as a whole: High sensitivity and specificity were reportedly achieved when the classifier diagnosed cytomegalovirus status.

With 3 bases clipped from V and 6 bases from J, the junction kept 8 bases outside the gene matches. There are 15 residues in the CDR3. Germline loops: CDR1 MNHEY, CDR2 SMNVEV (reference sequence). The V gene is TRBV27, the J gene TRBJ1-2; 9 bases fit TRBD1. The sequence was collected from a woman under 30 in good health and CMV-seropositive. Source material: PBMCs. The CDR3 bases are TGTGCCAGCAGTTTGTCCACAGGGGGCGGGAATGGCTACACCTTC. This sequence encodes CASSLSTGGGNGYTF.